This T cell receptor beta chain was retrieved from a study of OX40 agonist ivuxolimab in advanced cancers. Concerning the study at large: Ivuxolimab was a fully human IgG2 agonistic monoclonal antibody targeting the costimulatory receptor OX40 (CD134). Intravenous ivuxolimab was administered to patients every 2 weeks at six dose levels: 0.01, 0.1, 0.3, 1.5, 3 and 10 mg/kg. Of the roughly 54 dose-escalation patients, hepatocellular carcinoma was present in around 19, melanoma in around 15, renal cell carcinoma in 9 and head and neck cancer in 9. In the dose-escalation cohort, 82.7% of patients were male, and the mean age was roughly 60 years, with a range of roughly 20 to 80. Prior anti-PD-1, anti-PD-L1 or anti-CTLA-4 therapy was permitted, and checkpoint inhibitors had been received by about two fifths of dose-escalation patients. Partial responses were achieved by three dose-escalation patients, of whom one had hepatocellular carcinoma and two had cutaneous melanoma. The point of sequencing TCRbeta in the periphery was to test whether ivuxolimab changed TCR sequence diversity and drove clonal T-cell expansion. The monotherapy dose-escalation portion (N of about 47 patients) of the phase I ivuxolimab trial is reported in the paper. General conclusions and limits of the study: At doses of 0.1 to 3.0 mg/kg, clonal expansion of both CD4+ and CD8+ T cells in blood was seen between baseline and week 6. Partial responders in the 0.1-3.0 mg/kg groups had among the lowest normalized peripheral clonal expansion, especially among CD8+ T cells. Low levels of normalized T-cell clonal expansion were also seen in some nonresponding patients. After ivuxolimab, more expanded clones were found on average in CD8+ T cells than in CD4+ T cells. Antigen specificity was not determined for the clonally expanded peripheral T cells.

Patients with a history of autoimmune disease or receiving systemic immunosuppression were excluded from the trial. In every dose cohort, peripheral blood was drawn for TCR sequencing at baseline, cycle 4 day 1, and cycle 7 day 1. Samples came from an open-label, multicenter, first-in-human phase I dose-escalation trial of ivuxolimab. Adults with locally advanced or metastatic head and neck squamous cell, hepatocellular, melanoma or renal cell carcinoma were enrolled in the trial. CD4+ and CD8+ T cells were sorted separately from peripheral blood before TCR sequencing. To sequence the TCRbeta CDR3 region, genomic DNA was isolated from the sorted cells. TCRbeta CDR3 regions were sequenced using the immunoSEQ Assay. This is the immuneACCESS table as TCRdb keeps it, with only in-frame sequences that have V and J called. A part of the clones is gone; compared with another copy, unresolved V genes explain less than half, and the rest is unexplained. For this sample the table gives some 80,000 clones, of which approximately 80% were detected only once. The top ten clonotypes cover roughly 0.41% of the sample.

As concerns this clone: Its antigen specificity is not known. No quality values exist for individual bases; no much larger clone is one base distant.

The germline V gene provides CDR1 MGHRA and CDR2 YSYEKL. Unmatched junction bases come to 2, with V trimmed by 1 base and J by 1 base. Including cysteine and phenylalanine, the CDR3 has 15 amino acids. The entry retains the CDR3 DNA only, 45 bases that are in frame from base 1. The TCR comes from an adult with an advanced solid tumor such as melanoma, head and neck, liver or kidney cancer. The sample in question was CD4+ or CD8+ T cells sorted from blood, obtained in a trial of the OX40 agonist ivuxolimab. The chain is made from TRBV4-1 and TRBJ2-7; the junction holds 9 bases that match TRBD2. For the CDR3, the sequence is CASSQGLAVSYEQYF. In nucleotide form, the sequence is TGCGCCAGCAGCCAAGGACTAGCGGTTTCCTACGAGCAGTACTTC.